This T cell receptor (beta chain) was sequenced in a study of brain T cells in children with intractable seizures. Regarding time point: blood from clinic visit 5 months post-surgery; TSC patient then seizure free. Only cases whose brain tissue showed the highest T cell transcript signatures were sequenced. The CDR3 is 14 amino acids. Trimming left V 6 bases short and J 4 bases short, with 12 bases between. Germline CDR1 is MNHEY and CDR2 is SVGAGI. Repertoires were generated with immunoSEQ multiplex PCR, while TCRdb's copy carries only in-frame clones and drops some. This table has hundreds of thousands of clones, roughly 92% appearing once.

The source of this sequence is a boy under three years old with tuberous sclerosis and intractable seizures. Material: peripheral blood, obtained less than 6 months after surgery. The V call is TRBV6-5, the J call TRBJ1-4; no reliable D call. The CDR3 protein is CASRVQVNNEKLFF. As DNA, the CDR3 is TGTGCCAGCAGAGTTCAGGTTAATAATGAAAAACTGTTTTTT.